This T cell receptor beta chain was recovered during a study of T cells after yellow fever vaccination. This clonotype was seen a handful of times. The antigen remains undetermined. TCR cDNA was made by 5'RACE template switching, adding a universal primer site and UMIs. TCRdb redid the calling of the 5' RACE reads with MiXCR, one entry per CDR3 protein. The table shows more than 450,000 distinct CDR3 sequences, with around a fifth occurring only once. The study, taken as a whole, reports: Researchers noted that a small share of clonotypes showed up in both CD4 and CD8 compartments. The secondary response peaked faster, at day 5 versus 15, but was weaker. Researchers cautioned that FACS-sorted repertoires could harbor abundant clonotypes contaminating from the bulk population.

The V gene's germline CDR1 is SGHNT and CDR2 YENEEA. The CDR3 consists of 15 residues. V shed 5 bases and J 4 bases; nucleotides not matched to a gene: 4. The sample consisted of PBMCs, taken less than 25 days after the first yellow fever vaccination. The chain couples TRBV11-3 to TRBJ2-5; the match to TRBD2 covers 13 bases. The receptor was derived from a man aged 18 to 30 who received the YFV17D yellow fever vaccine. CDR3 in DNA: TGTGCCAGCAGCCAGGGACTAGCGGGATCAGAGACCCAGTACTTC. It specifies CASSQGLAGSETQYF.